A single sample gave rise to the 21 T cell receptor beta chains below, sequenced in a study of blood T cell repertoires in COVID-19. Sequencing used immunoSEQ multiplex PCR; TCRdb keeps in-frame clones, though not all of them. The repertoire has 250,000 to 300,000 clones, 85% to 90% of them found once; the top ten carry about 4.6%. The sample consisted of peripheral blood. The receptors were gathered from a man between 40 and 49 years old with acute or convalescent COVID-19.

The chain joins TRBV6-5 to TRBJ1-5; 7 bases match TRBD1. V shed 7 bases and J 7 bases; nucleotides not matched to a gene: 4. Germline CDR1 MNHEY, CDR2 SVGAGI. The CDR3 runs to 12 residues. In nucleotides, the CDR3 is TGTGCCAGCACAACAGGGGAGCAGCCCCAGCATTTT. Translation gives CASTTGEQPQHF.

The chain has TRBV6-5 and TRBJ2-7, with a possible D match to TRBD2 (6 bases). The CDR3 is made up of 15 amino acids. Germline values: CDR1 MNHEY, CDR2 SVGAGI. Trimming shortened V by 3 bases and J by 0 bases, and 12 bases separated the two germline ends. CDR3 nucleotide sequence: TGTGCCAGCAGTTATCGGGGGAGGAGCTCCTACGAGCAGTACTTC. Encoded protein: CASSYRGRSSYEQYF.

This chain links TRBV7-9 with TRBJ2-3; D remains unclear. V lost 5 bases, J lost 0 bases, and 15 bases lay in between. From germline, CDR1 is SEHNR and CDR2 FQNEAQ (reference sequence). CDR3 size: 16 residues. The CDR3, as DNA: TGTGCCAGCAGCCGTCTGGTGGGCTCCAGCACAGATACGCAGTATTTT. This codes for CASSRLVGSSTDTQYF.

The chain's CDR3 is CASRLTGGTGELFF. The CDR3 coding sequence is TGTGCCAGCAGGTTGACAGGGGGCACCGGGGAGCTGTTTTTT. The rearrangement uses TRBV6-5 and TRBJ2-2; TRBD1 matches at 9 bases. This CDR3 has 14 residues. Germline CDR1 reads MNHEY; CDR2 reads SVGAGI. The junction had 3 bases not matched to a gene; V was cut back by 6 bases and J by 4 bases.

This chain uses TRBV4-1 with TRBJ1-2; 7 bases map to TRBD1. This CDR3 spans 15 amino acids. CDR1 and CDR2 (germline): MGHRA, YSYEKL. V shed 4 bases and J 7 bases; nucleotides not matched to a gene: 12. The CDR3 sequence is CASSLEGAGSGGYTF. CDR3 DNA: TGCGCCAGCAGCCTAGAGGGGGCAGGGTCTGGTGGCTACACCTTC.

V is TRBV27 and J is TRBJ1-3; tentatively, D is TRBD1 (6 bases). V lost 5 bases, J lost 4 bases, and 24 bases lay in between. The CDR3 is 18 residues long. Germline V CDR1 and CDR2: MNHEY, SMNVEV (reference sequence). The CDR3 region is CASSDLGAGGLRGNTIYF. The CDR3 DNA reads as TGTGCCAGCAGTGATTTAGGGGCGGGGGGGCTGAGAGGAAACACCATATATTTT.

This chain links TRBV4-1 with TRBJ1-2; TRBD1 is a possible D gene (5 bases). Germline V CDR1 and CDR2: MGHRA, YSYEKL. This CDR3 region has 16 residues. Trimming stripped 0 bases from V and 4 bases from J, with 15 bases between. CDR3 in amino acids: CASSQEEKGQGYGYTF. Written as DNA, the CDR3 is TGCGCCAGCAGCCAAGAAGAGAAGGGCCAGGGCTATGGCTACACCTTC.

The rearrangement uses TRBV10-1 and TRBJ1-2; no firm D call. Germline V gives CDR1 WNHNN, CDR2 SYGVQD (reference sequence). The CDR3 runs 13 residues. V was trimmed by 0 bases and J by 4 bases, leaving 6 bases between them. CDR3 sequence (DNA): TGCGCCAGCAGTGAGTCGCGGGGCTATGGCTACACCTTC. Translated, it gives CASSESRGYGYTF.

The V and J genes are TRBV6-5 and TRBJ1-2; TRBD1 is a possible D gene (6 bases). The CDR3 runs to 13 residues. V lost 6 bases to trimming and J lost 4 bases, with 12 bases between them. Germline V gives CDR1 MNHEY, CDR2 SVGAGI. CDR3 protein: CASRPTGSYGYTF. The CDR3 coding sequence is TGTGCCAGCAGACCCACAGGGAGCTATGGCTACACCTTC.

The CDR3 sequence is CASSLRDLTYEQYF. The CDR3, as DNA: TGTGCCAGCAGCCTCCGGGACTTGACCTACGAGCAGTACTTC. The V gene is TRBV7-8, the J gene TRBJ2-7, with D possibly matching TRBD2 (6 bases). The CDR3 sequence is 14 residues long. V gave up 5 bases and J gave up 2 bases, with 13 bases separating them. The germline CDR1 and CDR2 sequences are SGHVS and FQNEAQ.

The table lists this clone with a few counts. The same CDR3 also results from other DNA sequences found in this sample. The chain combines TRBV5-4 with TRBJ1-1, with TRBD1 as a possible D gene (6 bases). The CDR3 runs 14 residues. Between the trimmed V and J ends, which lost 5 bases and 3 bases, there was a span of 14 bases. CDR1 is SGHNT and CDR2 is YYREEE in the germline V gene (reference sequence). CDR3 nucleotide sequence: TGTGCCAGCAGTCTCGGGGGGGGCGACACTGAAGCTTTCTTT. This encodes CASSLGGGDTEAFF.

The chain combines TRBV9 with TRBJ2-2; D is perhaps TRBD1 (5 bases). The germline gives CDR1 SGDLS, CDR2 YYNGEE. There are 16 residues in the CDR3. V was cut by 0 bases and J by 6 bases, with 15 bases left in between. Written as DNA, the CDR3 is TGTGCCAGCAGCGTAGTCCCAGGGTCGTCCCCCGGGGAGCTGTTTTTT. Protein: CASSVVPGSSPGELFF.

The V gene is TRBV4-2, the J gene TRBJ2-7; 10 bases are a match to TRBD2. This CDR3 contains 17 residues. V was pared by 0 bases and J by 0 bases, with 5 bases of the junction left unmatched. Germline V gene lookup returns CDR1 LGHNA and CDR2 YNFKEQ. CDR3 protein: CASSQDSLAGDSYEQYF. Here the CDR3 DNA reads TGTGCCAGCAGCCAAGATAGCCTAGCGGGGGACTCCTACGAGCAGTACTTC.

CDR3 sequence reads: CSASSYRGTEAFF. In DNA, the CDR3 is TGCAGTGCAAGTTCATACAGGGGAACTGAAGCTTTCTTT. This chain connects TRBV20-1 to TRBJ1-1; 7 positions match TRBD1. Per the germline V gene, CDR1 is DFQATT and CDR2 is SNEGSKA (reference sequence). V was clipped by 6 bases and J by 5 bases; unmatched bases: 9. CDR3 length: 13 amino acids.

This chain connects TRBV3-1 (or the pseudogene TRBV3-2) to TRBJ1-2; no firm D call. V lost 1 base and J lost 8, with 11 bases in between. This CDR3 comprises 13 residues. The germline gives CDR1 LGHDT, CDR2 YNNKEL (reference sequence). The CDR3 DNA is TGTGCCAGCAGCCAAGCAATCGCGCGGGGCTACACCTTC. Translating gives CASSQAIARGYTF.

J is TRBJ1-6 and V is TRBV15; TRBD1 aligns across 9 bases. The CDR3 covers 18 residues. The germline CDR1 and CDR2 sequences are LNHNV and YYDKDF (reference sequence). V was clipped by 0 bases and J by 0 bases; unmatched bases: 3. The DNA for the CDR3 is TGTGCCACCAGCAGAGATGGGACAGGGAGCTCCTATAATTCACCCCTCCACTTT. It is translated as CATSRDGTGSSYNSPLHF.

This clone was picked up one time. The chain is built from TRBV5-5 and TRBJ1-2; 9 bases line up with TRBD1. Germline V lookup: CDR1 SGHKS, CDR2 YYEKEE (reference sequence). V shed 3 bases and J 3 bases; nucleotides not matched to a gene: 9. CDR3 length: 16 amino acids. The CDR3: CASSYRTGVLHYGYTF. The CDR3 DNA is TGTGCCAGCAGCTACAGGACAGGGGTCCTACACTATGGCTACACCTTC.

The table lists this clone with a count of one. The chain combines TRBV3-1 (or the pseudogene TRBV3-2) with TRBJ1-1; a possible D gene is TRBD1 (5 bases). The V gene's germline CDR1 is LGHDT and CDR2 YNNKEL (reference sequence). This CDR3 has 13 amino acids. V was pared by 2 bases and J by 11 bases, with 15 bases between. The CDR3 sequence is CASSQLKGMGAFF. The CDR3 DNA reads TGTGCCAGCAGCCAACTCAAGGGGATGGGGGCTTTCTTT.

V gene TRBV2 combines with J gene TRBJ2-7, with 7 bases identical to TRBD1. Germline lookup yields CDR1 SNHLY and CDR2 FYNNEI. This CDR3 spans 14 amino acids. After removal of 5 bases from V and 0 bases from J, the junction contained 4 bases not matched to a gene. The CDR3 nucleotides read TGTGCCAGCAGTCAACAGGGGAGCTCCTACGAGCAGTACTTC. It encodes CASSQQGSSYEQYF.

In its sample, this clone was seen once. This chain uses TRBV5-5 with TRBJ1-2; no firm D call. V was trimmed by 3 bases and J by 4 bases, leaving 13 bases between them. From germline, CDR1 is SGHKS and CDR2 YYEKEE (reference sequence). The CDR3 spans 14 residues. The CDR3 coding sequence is TGTGCCAGCAGCTCCGAGACGGGGTTCTATGGCTACACCTTC. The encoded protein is CASSSETGFYGYTF.

Here the CDR3 DNA reads TGTGCCAGCAGTTTTGCAGGACATAGCAATCAGCCCCAGCATTTT. Amino acid sequence: CASSFAGHSNQPQHF. The chain links TRBV6-5 to TRBJ1-5, with D possibly matching TRBD1 (5 bases). V was pared by 4 bases and J by 0 bases, with 10 bases between. The CDR3 is made up of 15 amino acids. CDR1 is MNHEY, CDR2 SVGAGI, per germline.